This TCR beta chain was captured by sequencing in a study of blood T cell repertoires in COVID-19. Study overall: From the United States, Italy and Spain came samples of acute and convalescent COVID-19. In each case, the material was cDNA or gDNA derived from T cells, B-cell-depleted T cells, or PBMCs.

V lost 3 bases and J lost 4; bases outside the gene matches: 7. The germline CDR1 and CDR2 sequences are GTSNPN and SVGIG (reference sequence). This CDR3 spans 14 amino acids. The repertoire was sequenced with immunoSEQ multiplex PCR; TCRdb's copy has only in-frame clones and lacks some. The sample includes more than 200,000 clones, 87% of them seen just once. The source material was peripheral blood. The clonotype was recovered from a man between 18 and 35 years old with active or convalescent COVID-19. V usage is TRBV30 and J usage is TRBJ1-2; TRBD1 matches 8 bases. The CDR3 DNA follows: TGTGCCTGGAGAGATGACAGGGGAACCTATGGCTACACCTTC. Translated, it gives CAWRDDRGTYGYTF. Combining the CDR3 with reference TRBV30 and TRBJ1-2 gives the whole variable domain SQTIHQWPATLVQPVGSPLSLECTVEGTSNPNLYWYRQAAGRGLQLLFYSVGIGQISSEVPQNLSASRPQDRQFILSSKKLLLSDSGFYLCAWRDDRGTYGYTFGSGTRLTVV.